Listed here are 25 T cell receptor beta chains from one sample, sequenced in a study of cytomegalovirus exposure and HLA in healthy donors. In the PCR, 60 Vbeta and 13 Jbeta primers were used. Using immunoSEQ multiplex PCR, the repertoire was profiled, and TCRdb retains in-frame clones only, with some absent. The profile shows about 94,000 clones, 60% to 80% of them singletons. Sequenced input: PBMCs. The receptors come from a middle-aged woman in good health and CMV-seronegative.

The rearrangement uses TRBV30 and TRBJ2-7, with D maybe TRBD2 (7 bases). Looked up from germline, CDR1 is GTSNPN and CDR2 is SVGIG (reference sequence). The CDR3 runs to 13 residues. V was shortened by 4 bases and J by 6 bases, with 16 bases between the two germline ends. CDR3: CAWTLRGGGEQYF. CDR3 in DNA: TGTGCCTGGACGTTACGGGGAGGGGGCGAGCAGTACTTC.

DNA of the CDR3: TGTGCCAGCAGCTCCGGAGGGGATGGCTATGGCTACACCTTC. Encoded protein: CASSSGGDGYGYTF. The chain uses TRBV28 and TRBJ1-2; tentatively, D is TRBD1 (5 bases). V was pared by 6 bases and J by 4 bases, with 15 bases between. The CDR3 has 14 residues. Germline V lookup: CDR1 MDHEN, CDR2 SYDVKM.

The genes are TRBV30 and TRBJ1-4; possible D gene TRBD1, 5 bases. Trimming cost V 2 bases and J 4 bases, with 23 bases left between them. The V gene's germline CDR1 is GTSNPN and CDR2 SVGIG (reference sequence). The CDR3 spans 18 residues. CDR3 DNA: TGTGCCTGGAGTTCGGTTTGGACATTTACCCCGGGTAATGAAAAACTGTTTTTT. It yields the protein CAWSSVWTFTPGNEKLFF.

The chain uses TRBV7-2 and TRBJ2-7, with D unclear. The CDR3 is 15 amino acids. Germline CDR1 is SGHTA and CDR2 is FQGNSA. Trimming removed 8 bases at V and 2 bases at J, with 19 bases between. CDR3 DNA: TGTGCCAGCTCCCGAGACAAAACTCAAGCCTACGAGCAGTACTTC. The encoded protein is CASSRDKTQAYEQYF.

The chain couples TRBV25-1 to TRBJ2-2, with 8 bases identical to TRBD2. The CDR3 is made up of 15 amino acids. Per germline, CDR1 MGHDK and CDR2 SYGVNS. Trimming took 5 bases from V and 6 from J; bases not matched to a gene: 8. CDR3 bases: TGTGCCAGCAGTAGTTCGCGGGGGGCCTCCGGGGAGCTGTTTTTT. Its translation: CASSSSRGASGELFF.

J is TRBJ1-6 and V is TRBV15, with D possibly TRBD1 on 5 matching bases. The CDR3 loop spans 18 amino acids. Germline CDR1 reads LNHNV; CDR2 reads YYDKDF (reference sequence). With 0 bases removed from V and 6 bases from J, the gap between germline ends came to 18 bases. The CDR3 loop reads CATSRDGVQDEFNSPLHF. CDR3 DNA sequence: TGTGCCACCAGCAGAGATGGCGTACAGGACGAGTTTAATTCACCCCTCCACTTT.

With regard to this clone: A read error may account for a junction end that differs from germline. The chain employs TRBV7-2 and TRBJ1-2; D may be TRBD1 (6 bases). Germline V gene data show CDR1 as SGHTA and CDR2 as FQGNSA. The CDR3 has 14 amino acids. The CDR3 reads CASSKTGGEGGYPF. CDR3 bases: TGTGCCAGCTCTAAGACAGGCGGAGAAGGAGGCTACCCCTTC.

The rearrangement joins TRBV28 to TRBJ1-1; D might be TRBD1 (5 bases). V lost 8 bases to trimming and J lost 0 bases, with 10 bases between them. Germline V CDR1 and CDR2: MDHEN, SYDVKM. The CDR3 runs 13 residues. The DNA for the CDR3 is TGTGCCAGCTGGGGGGAAATGAACACTGAAGCTTTCTTT. This sequence encodes CASWGEMNTEAFF.

The genes are TRBV4-3 and TRBJ1-2; 8 bases are a match to TRBD1. The CDR3 has 13 amino acids. Germline V gene lookup returns CDR1 LGHNA and CDR2 YSLEER. V lost 0 bases and J lost 9; bases outside the gene matches: 3. The CDR3 bases are TGCGCCAGCAGCCAAGATCCAGGGGGCAGCTACACCTTC. This translates into CASSQDPGGSYTF.

The count of this clone is one. The chain carries TRBV28 and TRBJ1-2, with D perhaps TRBD1 (5 bases). Trimming removed 10 bases at V and 9 bases at J, with 24 bases between. Germline CDR1 MDHEN, CDR2 SYDVKM. This CDR3 is 14 amino acids long. The CDR3 region is CATLLPGGIRSYTF. CDR3 nucleotide sequence: TGTGCCACCCTCCTCCCGGGGGGGATTAGGAGCTACACCTTC.

The CDR3: CASSPTSGGSYEQYF. The CDR3 DNA follows: TGTGCCAGCAGCCCTACTAGCGGGGGTTCCTACGAGCAGTACTTC. This chain uses TRBV7-9 with TRBJ2-7; 11 bases match TRBD2. The germline CDR1 and CDR2 sequences are SEHNR and FQNEAQ (reference sequence). The CDR3 has 15 residues. With 5 bases clipped from V and 1 base from J, the junction kept 4 bases outside the gene matches.

This chain links TRBV30 with TRBJ2-5; 11 bases agree with TRBD2. From germline, CDR1 is GTSNPN and CDR2 SVGIG (reference sequence). The CDR3 is 14 residues long. After removal of 2 bases from V and 3 bases from J, the junction contained 2 bases not matched to a gene. The CDR3 coding sequence is TGTGCCTGGAGTCAGACTAGCGGGGAAGAGACCCAGTACTTC. Amino acids: CAWSQTSGEETQYF.

The CDR3 DNA reads TGCGCCAGCAGCTACCGGGACAGGGGTAGAGATGAGCAGTACTTC. This translates into CASSYRDRGRDEQYF. This sequence joins TRBV4-3 and TRBJ2-7, with 10 bases that match TRBD1. V dropped 5 bases and J dropped 7; count of bases not matched to a gene: 11. The CDR3 spans 15 residues. Per the germline V gene, CDR1 is LGHNA and CDR2 is YSLEER.

The rearrangement uses TRBV6-4 and TRBJ2-1; 7 bases fit TRBD2. This CDR3 has 14 amino acids. J gave up 5 bases and V 3 bases, and 4 bases lay outside the gene matches. CDR1 is MRHNA and CDR2 is SNTAGT in the germline V gene. The CDR3 DNA is TGTGCCAGCAGTGATTCGGGGGGTCACAATGAGCAGTTCTTC. It is translated as CASSDSGGHNEQFF.

The gene calls are TRBV18 and TRBJ1-1, with a weak D call TRBD1 (5 bases). This CDR3 region has 15 residues. Germline CDR1 KGHSH, CDR2 LQKENI. Deletions cut 1 base from V and 1 base from J, with 10 bases between. The CDR3 DNA is TGTGCCAGCTCACCACGGTTTGGACAGAACACTGAAGCTTTCTTT. This encodes CASSPRFGQNTEAFF.

Comments on this clone: One end of the junction does not line up with germline, which may come from a read error. The chain uses TRBV27 and TRBJ2-7; 11 bases fit TRBD2. This CDR3 is 15 amino acids long. Germline V gene lookup returns CDR1 MNHEY and CDR2 SMNVEV (reference sequence). The CDR3 here is CASSPGLAALYEQHF. The CDR3 nucleotides read TGTGCCAGCAGCCCGGGACTAGCGGCACTCTACGAGCAGCACTTC.

The rearrangement uses TRBV27 and TRBJ2-5, with 9 bases fitting TRBD1. J lost 4 bases, V lost 11 bases, and 8 bases had no gene match. This CDR3 spans 13 amino acids. Per the germline V gene, CDR1 is MNHEY and CDR2 is SMNVEV (reference sequence). This chain's CDR3 is CAGGQGVSETQYF. In DNA form, the CDR3 reads TGTGCCGGGGGACAGGGTGTTTCAGAGACCCAGTACTTC.

This chain connects TRBV9 to TRBJ1-6, with D maybe TRBD1 (5 bases). V dropped 3 bases and J dropped 6 bases, with 16 bases sitting between them. CDR1 and CDR2 (germline): SGDLS, YYNGEE. This CDR3 has 16 residues. This CDR3 reads CASSDPWGVFNSPLHF. CDR3 nucleotides: TGTGCCAGCAGCGACCCTTGGGGGGTTTTTAATTCACCCCTCCACTTT.

The rearrangement links TRBV7-8 to TRBJ2-3, with 11 positions matching TRBD2. The J segment lost 2 bases and the V segment lost 1 base, leaving 5 bases of the junction unmatched. The V gene's germline CDR1 is SGHVS and CDR2 FQNEAQ. The CDR3 loop spans 17 amino acids. Here the CDR3 reads CASSLGPSGGYTDTQYF. The CDR3 region has the DNA TGTGCCAGCAGCTTAGGTCCTAGCGGGGGGTACACAGATACGCAGTATTTT.

This chain connects TRBV5-4 to TRBJ2-7, with a tentative D call TRBD1 (5 bases). CDR1 and CDR2 from the germline V gene are SGHNT and YYREEE (reference sequence). The CDR3 consists of 13 residues. Trimming shortened V by 8 bases and J by 6 bases, and 18 bases separated the two germline ends. CDR3 region: CASMVQGLREQYF. The CDR3 bases are TGTGCCAGTATGGTCCAGGGCCTACGCGAGCAGTACTTC.

V is TRBV25-1 and J is TRBJ1-1; 9 nucleotides agree with TRBD1. This CDR3 is 14 amino acids long. The trim removed 2 bases at V and 4 bases at J, leaving 2 bases unmatched. Germline V gives CDR1 MGHDK, CDR2 SYGVNS. The CDR3 is CASSETGQGTEAFF. In DNA, the CDR3 is TGTGCCAGCAGTGAAACGGGACAGGGCACTGAAGCTTTCTTT.

This clone occurred a few times. The chain has TRBV5-1 and TRBJ2-2, with D possibly being TRBD2 (5 bases). This CDR3 comprises 13 residues. The V and J ends lost 5 bases and 4 bases respectively, with 9 bases between them. Germline V gives CDR1 SGHRS, CDR2 YFSETQ. The CDR3 nucleotides read TGCGCCAGCAGGGAGGTCGGCACCGGGGAGCTGTTTTTT. This gives the protein CASREVGTGELFF.

V gene TRBV29-1 combines with J gene TRBJ2-5; D may be TRBD1 (6 bases). CDR1 is SQVTM, CDR2 ANQGSEA, per germline. V dropped 2 bases and J dropped 5 bases, with 9 bases sitting between them. CDR3 size: 12 residues. In nucleotides, the CDR3 is TGCAGCGTTGAAAAGGGGGTTGAGACCCAGTACTTC. Its translation is CSVEKGVETQYF.

J is TRBJ2-7 and V is TRBV21-1; the table's TRBD1 call for D was not verified on the DNA. TRBV21-1 is a pseudogene locus. The CDR3 length is 16 residues. This CDR3 is CASSNPQGLLAYEQYF. DNA for the CDR3: TGTGCCAGCAGCAACCCCCAGGGGTTGCTGGCCTACGAGCAGTACTTC.

The chain combines TRBV7-2 with TRBJ1-4, with a possible D match to TRBD1 (6 bases). This CDR3 is built from 15 residues. Germline assignment: CDR1 SGHTA and CDR2 FQGNSA. V shed 3 bases and J shed 0 bases, with 8 bases lying between them. The CDR3 bases are TGTGCCAGCAGCTTCACAGGGACAACTAATGAAAAACTGTTTTTT. Protein product: CASSFTGTTNEKLFF.